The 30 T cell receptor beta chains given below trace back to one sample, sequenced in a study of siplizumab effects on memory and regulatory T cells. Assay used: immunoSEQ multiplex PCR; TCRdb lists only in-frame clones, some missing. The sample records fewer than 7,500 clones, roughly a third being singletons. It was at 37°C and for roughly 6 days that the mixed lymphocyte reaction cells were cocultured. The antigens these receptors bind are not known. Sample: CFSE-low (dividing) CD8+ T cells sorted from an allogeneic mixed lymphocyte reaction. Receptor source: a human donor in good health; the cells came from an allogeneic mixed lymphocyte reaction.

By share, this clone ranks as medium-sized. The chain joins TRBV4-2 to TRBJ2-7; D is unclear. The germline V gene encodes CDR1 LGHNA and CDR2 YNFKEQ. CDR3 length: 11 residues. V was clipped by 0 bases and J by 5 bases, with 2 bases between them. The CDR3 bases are TGTGCCAGCAGCCAAGACCACGAGCAGTACTTC. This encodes CASSQDHEQYF.

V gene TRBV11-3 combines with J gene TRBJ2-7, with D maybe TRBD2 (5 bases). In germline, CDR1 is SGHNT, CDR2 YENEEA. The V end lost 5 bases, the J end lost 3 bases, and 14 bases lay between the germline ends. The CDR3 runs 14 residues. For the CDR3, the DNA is TGTGCCAGCAGCCACGAGGGTCCGGGCTACGAGCAGTACTTC. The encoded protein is CASSHEGPGYEQYF.

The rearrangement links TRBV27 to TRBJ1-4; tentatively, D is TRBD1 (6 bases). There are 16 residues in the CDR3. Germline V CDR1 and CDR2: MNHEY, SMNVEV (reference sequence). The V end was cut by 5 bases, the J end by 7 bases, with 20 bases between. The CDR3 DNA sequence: TGTGCCAGCAGTCCCACGAGGGGGGGGTGGGGTGAAAAACTGTTTTTT. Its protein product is CASSPTRGGWGEKLFF.

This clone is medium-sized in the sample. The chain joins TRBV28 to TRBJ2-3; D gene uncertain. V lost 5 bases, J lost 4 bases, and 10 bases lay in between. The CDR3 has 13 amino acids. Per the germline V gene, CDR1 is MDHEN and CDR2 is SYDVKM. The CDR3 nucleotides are TGTGCCAGCAGTCCCCGGAAACCAGATACGCAGTATTTT. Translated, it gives CASSPRKPDTQYF.

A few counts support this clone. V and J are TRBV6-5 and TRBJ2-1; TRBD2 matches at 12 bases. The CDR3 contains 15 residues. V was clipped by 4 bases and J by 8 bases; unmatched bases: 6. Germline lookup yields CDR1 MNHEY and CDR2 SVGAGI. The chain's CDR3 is CASSLTSGRWDEQFF. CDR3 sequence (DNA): TGTGCCAGCAGTTTAACTAGCGGGAGGTGGGATGAGCAGTTCTTC.

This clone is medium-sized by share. CDR3 sequence reads: CASSVARAGGYTGELFF. The CDR3 bases are TGTGCCAGCAGCGTAGCACGAGCGGGAGGGTACACCGGGGAGCTGTTTTTT. The chain recombines TRBV9 with TRBJ2-2; 10 nucleotides agree with TRBD2. The CDR3 extends over 17 amino acids. CDR1 is SGDLS, CDR2 YYNGEE, per germline. V was pared by 0 bases and J by 3 bases, with 5 bases of the junction left unmatched.

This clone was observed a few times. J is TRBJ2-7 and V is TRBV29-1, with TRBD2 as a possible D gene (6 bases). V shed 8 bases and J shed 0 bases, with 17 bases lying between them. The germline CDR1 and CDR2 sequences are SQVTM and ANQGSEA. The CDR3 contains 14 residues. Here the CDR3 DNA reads TGCAGCTGCGGAGAGTTGGGGGGCTCCTACGAGCAGTACTTC. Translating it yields CSCGELGGSYEQYF.

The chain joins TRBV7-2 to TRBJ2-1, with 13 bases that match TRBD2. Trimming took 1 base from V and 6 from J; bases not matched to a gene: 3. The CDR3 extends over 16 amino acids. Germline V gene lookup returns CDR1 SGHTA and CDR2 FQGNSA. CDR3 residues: CASSLVTSGGPNEQFF. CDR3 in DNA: TGTGCCAGCAGCTTAGTGACTAGCGGGGGGCCCAATGAGCAGTTCTTC.

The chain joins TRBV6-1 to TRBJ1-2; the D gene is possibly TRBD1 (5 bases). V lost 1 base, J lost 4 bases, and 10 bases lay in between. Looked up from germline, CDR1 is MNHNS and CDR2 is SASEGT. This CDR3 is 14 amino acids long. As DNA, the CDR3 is TGTGCCAGCAGTGAAGGACAGTTCCTCTATGGCTACACCTTC. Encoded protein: CASSEGQFLYGYTF.

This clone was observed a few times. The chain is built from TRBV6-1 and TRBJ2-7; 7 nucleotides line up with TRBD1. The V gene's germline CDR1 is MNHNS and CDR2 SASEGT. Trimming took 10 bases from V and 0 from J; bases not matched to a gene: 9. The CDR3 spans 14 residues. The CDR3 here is CATPQTGNSYEQYF. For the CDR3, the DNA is TGTGCCACACCTCAGACAGGGAACTCCTACGAGCAGTACTTC.

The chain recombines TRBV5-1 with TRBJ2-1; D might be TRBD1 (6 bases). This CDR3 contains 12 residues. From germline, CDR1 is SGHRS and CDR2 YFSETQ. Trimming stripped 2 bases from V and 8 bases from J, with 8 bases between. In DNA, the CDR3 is TGCGCCAGCAGCTTATACAGGGATGAGCAGTTCTTC. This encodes CASSLYRDEQFF.

The CDR3 here is CASSELAEYNEQFF. The CDR3 DNA sequence: TGTGCCAGCAGTGAACTAGCGGAATACAATGAGCAGTTCTTC. The genes are TRBV6-5 and TRBJ2-1; 8 positions agree with TRBD2. V lost 5 bases, J lost 4 bases, and 4 bases stayed unmatched. CDR3 length: 14 amino acids. The germline CDR1 and CDR2 sequences are MNHEY and SVGAGI.

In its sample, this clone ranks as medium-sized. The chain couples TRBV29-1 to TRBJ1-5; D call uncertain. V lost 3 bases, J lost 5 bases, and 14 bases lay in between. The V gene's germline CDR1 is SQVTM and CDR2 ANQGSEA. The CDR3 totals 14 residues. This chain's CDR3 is CSVDISWRYQPQHF. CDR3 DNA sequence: TGCAGCGTTGATATCAGTTGGCGATATCAGCCCCAGCATTTT.

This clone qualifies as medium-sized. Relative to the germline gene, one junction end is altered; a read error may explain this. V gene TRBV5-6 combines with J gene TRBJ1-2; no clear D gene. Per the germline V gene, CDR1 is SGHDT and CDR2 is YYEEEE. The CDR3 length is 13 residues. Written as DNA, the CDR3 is TGTGCCAGCAACTTGGCCGTCGACTATGGCTACACCTTC. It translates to CASNLAVDYGYTF.

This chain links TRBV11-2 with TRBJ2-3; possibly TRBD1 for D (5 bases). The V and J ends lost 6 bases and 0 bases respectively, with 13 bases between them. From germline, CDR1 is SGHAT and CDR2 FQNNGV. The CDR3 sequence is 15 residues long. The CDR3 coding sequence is TGTGCCAGCAGTTCCAAGACAGTGAGCACAGATACGCAGTATTTT. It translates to CASSSKTVSTDTQYF. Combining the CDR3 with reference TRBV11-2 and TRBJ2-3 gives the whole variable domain EAGVAQSPRYKIIEKRQSVAFWCNPISGHATLYWYQQILGQGPKLLIQFQNNGVVDDSQLPKDRFSAERLKGVDSTLKIQPAKLEDSAVYLCASSSKTVSTDTQYFGPGTRLTVL.

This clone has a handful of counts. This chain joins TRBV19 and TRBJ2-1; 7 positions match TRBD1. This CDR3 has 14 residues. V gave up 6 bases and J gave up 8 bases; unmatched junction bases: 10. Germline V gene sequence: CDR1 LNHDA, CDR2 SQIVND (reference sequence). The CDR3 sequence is CASSPSTGYHEQFF. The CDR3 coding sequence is TGTGCCAGTAGCCCATCGACAGGGTATCATGAGCAGTTCTTC.

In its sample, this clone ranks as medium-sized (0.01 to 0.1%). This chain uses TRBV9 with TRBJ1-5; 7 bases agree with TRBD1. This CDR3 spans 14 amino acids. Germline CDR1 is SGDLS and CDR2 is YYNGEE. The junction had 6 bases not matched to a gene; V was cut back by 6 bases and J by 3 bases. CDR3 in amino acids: CASNRGQPNQPQHF. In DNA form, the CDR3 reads TGTGCCAGCAACCGGGGACAGCCCAATCAGCCCCAGCATTTT.

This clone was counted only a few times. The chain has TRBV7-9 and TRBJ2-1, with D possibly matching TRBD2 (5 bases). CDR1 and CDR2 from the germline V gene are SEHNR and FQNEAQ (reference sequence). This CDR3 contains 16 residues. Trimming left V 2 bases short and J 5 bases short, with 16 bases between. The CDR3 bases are TGTGCCAGCAGCTTATTTGGGGAGTCTAGCAACAATGAGCAGTTCTTC. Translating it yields CASSLFGESSNNEQFF.

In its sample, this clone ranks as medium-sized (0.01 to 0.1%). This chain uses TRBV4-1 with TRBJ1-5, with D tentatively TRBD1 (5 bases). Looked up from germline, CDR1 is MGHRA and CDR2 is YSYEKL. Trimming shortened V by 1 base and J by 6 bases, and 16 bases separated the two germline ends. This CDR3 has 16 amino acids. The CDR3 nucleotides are TGCGCCAGCAGCCAAGGCGGGACTACGAGTGGTCAGCCCCAGCATTTT. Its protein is CASSQGGTTSGQPQHF.

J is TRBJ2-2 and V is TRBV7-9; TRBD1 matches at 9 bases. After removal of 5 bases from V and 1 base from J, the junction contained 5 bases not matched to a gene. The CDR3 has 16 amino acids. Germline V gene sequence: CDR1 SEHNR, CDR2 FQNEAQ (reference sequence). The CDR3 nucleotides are TGTGCCAGCAGCCAAGGACAGGGGAAGAACACCGGGGAGCTGTTTTTT. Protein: CASSQGQGKNTGELFF.

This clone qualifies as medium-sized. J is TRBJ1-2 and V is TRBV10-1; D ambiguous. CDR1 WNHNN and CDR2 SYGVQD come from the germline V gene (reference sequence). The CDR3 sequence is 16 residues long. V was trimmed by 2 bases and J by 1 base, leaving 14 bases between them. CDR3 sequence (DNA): TGCGCCAGCAGTGAGAGGTCTACAGCCCTTAACTATGGCTACACCTTC. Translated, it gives CASSERSTALNYGYTF.

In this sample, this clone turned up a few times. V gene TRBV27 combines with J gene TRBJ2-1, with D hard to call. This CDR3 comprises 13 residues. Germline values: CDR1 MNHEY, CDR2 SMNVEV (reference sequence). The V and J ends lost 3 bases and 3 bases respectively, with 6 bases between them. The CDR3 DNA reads TGTGCCAGCAGTTTGAGCAGCTACAATGAGCAGTTCTTC. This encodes CASSLSSYNEQFF.

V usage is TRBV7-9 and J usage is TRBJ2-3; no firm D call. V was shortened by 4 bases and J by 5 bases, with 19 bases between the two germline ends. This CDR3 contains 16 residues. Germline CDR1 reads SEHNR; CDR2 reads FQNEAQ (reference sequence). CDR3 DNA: TGTGCCAGCAGCTCTAGAGGTACGGACGGAGAAGATACGCAGTATTTT. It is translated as CASSSRGTDGEDTQYF.

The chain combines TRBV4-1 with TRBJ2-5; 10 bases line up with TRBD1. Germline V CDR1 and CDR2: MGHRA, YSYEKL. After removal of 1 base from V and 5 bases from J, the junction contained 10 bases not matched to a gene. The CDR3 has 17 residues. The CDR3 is CASSQVGGQGLAETQYF. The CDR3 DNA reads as TGCGCCAGCAGCCAAGTCGGGGGACAGGGGTTGGCGGAGACCCAGTACTTC.

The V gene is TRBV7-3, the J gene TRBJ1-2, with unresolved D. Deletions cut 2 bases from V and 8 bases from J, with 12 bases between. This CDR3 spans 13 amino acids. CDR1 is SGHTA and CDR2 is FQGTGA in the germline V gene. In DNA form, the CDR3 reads TGTGCCAGCAGCTTAGTACGGGCTGGGGGCTACACCTTC. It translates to CASSLVRAGGYTF. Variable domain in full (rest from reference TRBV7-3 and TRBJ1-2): GAGVSQTPSNKVTEKGKYVELRCDPISGHTALYWYRQSLGQGPEFLIYFQGTGAADDSGLPNDRFFAVRPEGSVSTLKIQRTERGDSAVYLCASSLVRAGGYTFGSGTRLTVV.

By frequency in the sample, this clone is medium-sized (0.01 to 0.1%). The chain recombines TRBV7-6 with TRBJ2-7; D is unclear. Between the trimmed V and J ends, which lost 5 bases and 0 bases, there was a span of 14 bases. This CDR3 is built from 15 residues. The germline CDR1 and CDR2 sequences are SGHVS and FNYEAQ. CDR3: CASSPIGSSSYEQYF. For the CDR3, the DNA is TGTGCCAGCAGCCCCATAGGGTCGAGCTCCTACGAGCAGTACTTC.

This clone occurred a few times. CDR3 in DNA: TGTGCCAGCAGCCACATAGGTGGGAATGAGCAGTTCTTC. It codes for CASSHIGGNEQFF. This chain joins TRBV4-2 and TRBJ2-1; D not resolved. The ends were cut back, 3 bases at V and 7 bases at J, with 10 bases in the middle. The CDR3 runs to 13 residues. Germline assignment: CDR1 LGHNA and CDR2 YNFKEQ.

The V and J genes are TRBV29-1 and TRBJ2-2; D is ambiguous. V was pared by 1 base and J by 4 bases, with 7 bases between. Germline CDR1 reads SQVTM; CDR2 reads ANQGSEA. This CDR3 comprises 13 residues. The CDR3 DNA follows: TGCAGCGTTGAAGCCCTGAGCACCGGGGAGCTGTTTTTT. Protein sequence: CSVEALSTGELFF.

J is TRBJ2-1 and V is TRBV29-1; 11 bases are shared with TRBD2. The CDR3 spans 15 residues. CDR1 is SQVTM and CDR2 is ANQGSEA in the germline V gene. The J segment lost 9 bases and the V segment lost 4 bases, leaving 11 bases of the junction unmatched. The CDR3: CSVVGTSGSRGEQFF. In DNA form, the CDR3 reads TGCAGCGTTGTCGGAACTAGCGGGAGTAGGGGTGAGCAGTTCTTC.

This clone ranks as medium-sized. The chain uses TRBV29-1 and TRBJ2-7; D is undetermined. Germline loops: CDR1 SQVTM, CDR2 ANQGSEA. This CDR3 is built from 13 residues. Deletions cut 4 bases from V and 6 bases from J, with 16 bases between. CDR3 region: CSVVFHTMVEQYF. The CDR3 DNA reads TGCAGCGTTGTTTTCCACACCATGGTCGAGCAGTACTTC.